This T cell receptor (beta chain) appears in the sequencing data of a study of blood T cell repertoires in COVID-19 (TCRdb year 2020). Some background on the complete study: Samples covering the acute and convalescent phases of COVID-19 were provided by collaborators in the United States, Italy and Spain. The dataset comprised deeply sampled blood TCRbeta repertoires from subjects exposed to, actively infected with, or recovered from COVID-19. Where available, HLA class I and class II types were obtained from metadata supplied by the sample provider rather than from assay-based typing. The repertoires were made available in a free public database intended to serve as a resource for research on the immune response to SARS-CoV-2. The material from the prospective study consisted of cDNA or gDNA derived from T cells, B-cell-depleted T cells, or PBMCs. Samples were obtained from the ongoing ImmuneRACE study (first 160 participants) and from 1,000 to 1,500 subjects provided by 6 global collaborators. A de-identified subject ID, COVID-19 status, age in years and sex were almost always included in the sample metadata. Broader findings and caveats from the paper: The amount of clinical and demographic metadata varied by source and participant and was provided uncurated.

One collaborating source in Seattle enrolled patients during active infection and followed them longitudinally through the course of disease. The collaborating institutions used their own protocols to collect whole blood in K2EDTA tubes. For TCRbeta analysis, collaborator samples were shipped as frozen whole blood, as isolated PBMCs, or as DNA extracted from either sample type. Details on this clone: The antigen this receptor binds is unknown. The record has no base qualities; no much larger clone is one base away.

Inclusive of the bounding cysteine and phenylalanine, the CDR3 is 16 residues long. Just the 48-base CDR3 DNA is kept, in frame starting at base 1. CDR1 and CDR2, per the germline V gene, are SGHAT and FQNNGV. Germline trimming amounts to 0 bases on V and 6 bases on J, with 8 as the count of junction bases outside the gene matches. The immunoSEQ Assay, a bias-controlled multiplex PCR, was used to amplify TCRbeta CDR3 regions from genomic DNA. Per the source publication's procedure: The number of nucleated cells in each sample was estimated from the amplification of reference gene primers within the assay. Sequence reads were collapsed and filtered to measure the absolute abundance of every unique TCRbeta CDR3 rearrangement. For each sample, productive Simpson clonality was calculated by taking the square root of Simpson's diversity index across productive rearrangements. In TCRdb, the immuneACCESS table is reduced to in-frame sequences with V and J assigned. These tables do not hold every clone; where another copy was compared, an unresolved V gene accounts for under half, and the others remain unexplained. That table supplies the V and J calls and clone size; D and trimming were determined from the DNA. This sample is represented by about 120,000 clones; 90% of them were singletons. The ten largest clones capture 3.5% to 4.5% of the sample.

Sequencing was done on a sample of peripheral blood. Here the chain combines TRBV11-2 and TRBJ2-3; 8 of the junction bases match TRBD1. The source of this sequence is a woman in her fifties or sixties with COVID-19, enrolled during active disease. In nucleotides, the sequence is TGTGCCAGCAGCTTAGATGGGGCAGGGGGCTGGGATACGCAGTATTTT. It translates to CASSLDGAGGWDTQYF.